This T cell receptor (beta chain) was retrieved from a study of TIL therapy for anti-PD-1-resistant metastatic lung cancer. Study background: Half of patients were current or former smokers. Median tumor mutation burden was around 1.6 mutations per megabase.

Sequencing used immunoSEQ v3. Sequenced by immunoSEQ multiplex PCR; TCRdb stores in-frame clones only, minus some. The table shows approximately 95,000 clones, with about three fifths occurring only once. As to time point: pre-treatment sample, taken before nivolumab and TIL therapy. Tumor tissue came from excised metastases, mostly pleural nodules or supraclavicular lymph nodes. Germline CDR1 is MNHNY and CDR2 is SVGAGI (reference sequence). CDR3 length: 15 amino acids. Unmatched junction bases numbered 6, after V lost 6 bases and J lost 4 bases. The rearrangement links TRBV6-6 to TRBJ1-5, with 10 bases fitting TRBD1. This clonotype originated in a person aged 25-85 years with non-small cell lung cancer. Specimen: tumor tissue, collected at baseline. This CDR3 reads CASSKGQGSNQPQHF. The CDR3 DNA is TGTGCCAGCAGCAAGGGACAGGGGTCGAATCAGCCCCAGCATTTT.